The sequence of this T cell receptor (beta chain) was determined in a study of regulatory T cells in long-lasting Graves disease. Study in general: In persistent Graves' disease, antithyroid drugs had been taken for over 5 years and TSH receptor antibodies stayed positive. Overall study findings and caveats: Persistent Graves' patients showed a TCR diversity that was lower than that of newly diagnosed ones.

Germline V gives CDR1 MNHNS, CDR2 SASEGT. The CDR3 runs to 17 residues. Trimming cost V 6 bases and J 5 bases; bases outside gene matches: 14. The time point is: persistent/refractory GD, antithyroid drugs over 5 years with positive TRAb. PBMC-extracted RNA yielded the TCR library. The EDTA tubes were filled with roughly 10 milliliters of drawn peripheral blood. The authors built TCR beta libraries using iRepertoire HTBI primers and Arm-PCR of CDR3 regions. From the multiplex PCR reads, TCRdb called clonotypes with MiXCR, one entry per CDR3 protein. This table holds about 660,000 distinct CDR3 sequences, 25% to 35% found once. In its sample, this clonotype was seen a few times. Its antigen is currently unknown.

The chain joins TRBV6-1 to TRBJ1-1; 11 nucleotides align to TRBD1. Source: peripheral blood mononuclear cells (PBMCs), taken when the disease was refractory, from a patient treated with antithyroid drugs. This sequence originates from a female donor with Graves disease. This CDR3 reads CASRPRTGGVLGTEAFF. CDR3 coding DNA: TGTGCCAGCAGGCCACGGACAGGGGGCGTCTTGGGGACTGAAGCTTTCTTT.